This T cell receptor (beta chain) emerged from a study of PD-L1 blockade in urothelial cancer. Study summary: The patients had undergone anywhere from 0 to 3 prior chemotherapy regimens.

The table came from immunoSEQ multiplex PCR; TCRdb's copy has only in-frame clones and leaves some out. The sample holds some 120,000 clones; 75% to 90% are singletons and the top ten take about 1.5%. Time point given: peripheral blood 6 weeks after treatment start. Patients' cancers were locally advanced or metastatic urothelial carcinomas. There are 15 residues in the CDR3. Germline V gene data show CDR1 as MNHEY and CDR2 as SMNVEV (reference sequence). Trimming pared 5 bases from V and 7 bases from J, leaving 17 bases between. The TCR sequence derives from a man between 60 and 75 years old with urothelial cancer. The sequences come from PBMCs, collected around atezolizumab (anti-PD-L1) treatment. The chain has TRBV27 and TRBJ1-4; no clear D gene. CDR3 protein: CASSPVRDFGEKLFF. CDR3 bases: TGTGCCAGCAGTCCCGTTCGAGACTTCGGTGAAAAACTGTTTTTT.